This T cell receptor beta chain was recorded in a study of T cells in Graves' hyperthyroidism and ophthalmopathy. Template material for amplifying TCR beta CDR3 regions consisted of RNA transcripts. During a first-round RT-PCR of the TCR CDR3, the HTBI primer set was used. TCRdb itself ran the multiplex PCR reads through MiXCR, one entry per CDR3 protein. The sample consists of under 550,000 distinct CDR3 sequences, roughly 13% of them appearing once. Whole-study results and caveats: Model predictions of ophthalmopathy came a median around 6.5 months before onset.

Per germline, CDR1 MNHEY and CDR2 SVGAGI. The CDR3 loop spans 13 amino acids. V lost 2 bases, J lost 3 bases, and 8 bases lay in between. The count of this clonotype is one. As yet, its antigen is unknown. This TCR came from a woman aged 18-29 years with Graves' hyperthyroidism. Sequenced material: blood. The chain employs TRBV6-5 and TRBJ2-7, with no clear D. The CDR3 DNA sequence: TGTGCCAGCAGTTACGGCCGTTGCTACGAGCAGTACTTC. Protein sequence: CASSYGRCYEQYF.